This T cell receptor (beta chain) was observed in a study of response to subunit inactivated influenza vaccine. One entry per CDR3 protein results from TCRdb running MiXCR on the RT-PCR reads. The profile covers 500,000 to 550,000 distinct CDR3 sequences, with approximately 22% appearing a single time and 2.5% to 3% taken by the ten largest. The same sample was also studied in work on T cells expressing NK-cell markers. That work contributes: Making the TCR beta cDNA relied on 5'RACE template switching with UMIs. In the group of eight sequenced donors, seven were HCMV-seropositive and one was seronegative. The authors applied an anti-gamma-delta TCR antibody in several experiments, and it restricted sorting to alpha-beta TCR T cells.

The specimen comprised CD4+ T cells sorted from PBMCs, sampled roughly 12 days after vaccination. This sequence originates from a man aged 45-60 years who received an inactivated influenza vaccine.

The CDR3 nucleotides are TGTGCCAGCAGCTTAGGGACTAGCTTAAAAGAGACCCAGTACTTC. Translated: CASSLGTSLKETQYF. This rearrangement joins TRBV7-2 to TRBJ2-5, with 8 nucleotides matching TRBD2. This CDR3 has 15 amino acids. V lost 1 base to trimming and J lost 3 bases; unmatched junction nucleotides: 4. Per the germline V gene, CDR1 is SGHTA and CDR2 is FQGNSA.